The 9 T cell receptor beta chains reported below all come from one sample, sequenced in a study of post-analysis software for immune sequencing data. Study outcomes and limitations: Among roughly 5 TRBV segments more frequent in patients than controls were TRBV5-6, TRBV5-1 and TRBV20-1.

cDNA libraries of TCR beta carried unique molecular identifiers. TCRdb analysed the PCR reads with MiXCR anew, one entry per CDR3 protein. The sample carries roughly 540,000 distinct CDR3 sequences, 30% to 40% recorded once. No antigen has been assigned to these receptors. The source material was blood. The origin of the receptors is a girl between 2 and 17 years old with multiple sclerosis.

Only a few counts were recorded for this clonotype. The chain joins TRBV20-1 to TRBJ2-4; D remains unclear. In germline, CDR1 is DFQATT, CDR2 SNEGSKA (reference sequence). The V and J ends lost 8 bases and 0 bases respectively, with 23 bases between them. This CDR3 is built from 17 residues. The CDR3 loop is CSTPVPNDRLAKNIQYF. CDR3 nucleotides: TGCAGTACCCCTGTTCCAAATGATAGATTAGCCAAAAACATTCAGTACTTC.

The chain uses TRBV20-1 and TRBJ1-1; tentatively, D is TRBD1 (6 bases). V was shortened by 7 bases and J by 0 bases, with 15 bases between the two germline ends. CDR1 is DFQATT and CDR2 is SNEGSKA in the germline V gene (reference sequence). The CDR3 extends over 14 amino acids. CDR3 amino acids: CSVSTGLMNTEAFF. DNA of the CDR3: TGCAGTGTCTCGACAGGACTAATGAACACTGAAGCTTTCTTT.

The CDR3: CSARELAGLSGYNEQFF. DNA of the CDR3: TGCAGTGCTAGGGAGCTAGCGGGGTTGAGTGGGTACAATGAGCAGTTCTTC. The genes are TRBV20-1 and TRBJ2-1; the match to TRBD2 covers 9 bases. The CDR3 covers 17 residues. The germline V gene has CDR1 DFQATT and CDR2 SNEGSKA (reference sequence). Losses at the gene ends were 3 bases for V and 4 bases for J; bases not matched to a gene: 13.

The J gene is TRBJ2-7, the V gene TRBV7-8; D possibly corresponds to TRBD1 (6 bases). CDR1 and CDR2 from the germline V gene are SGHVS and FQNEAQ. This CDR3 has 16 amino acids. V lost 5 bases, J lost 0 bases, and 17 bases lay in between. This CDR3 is CASSAQGWGSSYEQYF. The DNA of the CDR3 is TGTGCCAGCAGCGCACAGGGATGGGGTAGCTCCTACGAGCAGTACTTC.

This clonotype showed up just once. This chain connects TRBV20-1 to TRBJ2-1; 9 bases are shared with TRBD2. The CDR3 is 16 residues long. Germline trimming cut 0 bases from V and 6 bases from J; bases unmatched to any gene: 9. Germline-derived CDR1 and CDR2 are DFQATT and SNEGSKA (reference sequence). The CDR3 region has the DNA TGCAGTGCTAGAGATCCCACTAGCGGGCATTGCAATGAGCAGTTCTTC. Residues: CSARDPTSGHCNEQFF.

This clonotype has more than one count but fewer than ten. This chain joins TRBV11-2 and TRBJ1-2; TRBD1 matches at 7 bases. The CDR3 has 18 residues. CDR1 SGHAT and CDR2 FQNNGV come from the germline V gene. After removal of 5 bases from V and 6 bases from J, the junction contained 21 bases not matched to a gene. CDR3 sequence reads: CASSPLNPLGGESNGYTF. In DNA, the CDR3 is TGTGCCAGCAGCCCATTAAACCCTTTAGGGGGCGAATCAAATGGCTACACCTTC.

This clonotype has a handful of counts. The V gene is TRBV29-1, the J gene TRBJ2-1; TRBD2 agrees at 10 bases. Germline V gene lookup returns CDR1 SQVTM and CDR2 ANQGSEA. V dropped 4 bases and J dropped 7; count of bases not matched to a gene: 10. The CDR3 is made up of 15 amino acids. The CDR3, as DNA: TGCAGCGTTGGAATAACTAGCGGGGTGGGTAATGAGCAGTTCTTC. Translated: CSVGITSGVGNEQFF.

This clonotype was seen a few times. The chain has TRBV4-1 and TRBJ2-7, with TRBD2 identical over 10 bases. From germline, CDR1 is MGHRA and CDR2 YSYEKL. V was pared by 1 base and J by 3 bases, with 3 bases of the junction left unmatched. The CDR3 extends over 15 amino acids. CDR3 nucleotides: TGCGCCAGCAGCCAAGCTAGCGGGGGAGTCTACGAGCAGTACTTC. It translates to CASSQASGGVYEQYF.

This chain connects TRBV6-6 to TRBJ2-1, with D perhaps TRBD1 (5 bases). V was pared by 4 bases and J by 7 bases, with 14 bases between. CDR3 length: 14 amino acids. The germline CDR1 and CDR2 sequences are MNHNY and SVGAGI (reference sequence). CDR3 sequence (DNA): TGTGCCAGCAGTTTCTCCACGCAGGGAAATGAGCAGTTCTTC. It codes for CASSFSTQGNEQFF.